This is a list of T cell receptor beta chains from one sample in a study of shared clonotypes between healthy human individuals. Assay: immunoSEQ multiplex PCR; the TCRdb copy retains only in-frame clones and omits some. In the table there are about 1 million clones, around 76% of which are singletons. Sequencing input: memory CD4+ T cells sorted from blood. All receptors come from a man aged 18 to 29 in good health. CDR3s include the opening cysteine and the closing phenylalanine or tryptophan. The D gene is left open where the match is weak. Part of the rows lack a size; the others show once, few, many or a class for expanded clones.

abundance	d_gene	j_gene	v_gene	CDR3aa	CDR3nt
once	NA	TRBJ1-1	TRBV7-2	CASTPGRASTEAFF	TGTGCCAGCACCCCCGGCAGGGCTAGCACTGAAGCTTTCTTT
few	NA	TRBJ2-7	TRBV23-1	CASIHSGFGSSYEQYF	TGCGCCAGCATACACTCAGGGTTTGGGAGCTCCTACGAGCAGTACTTC
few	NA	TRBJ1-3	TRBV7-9	CASSRGQGNTIYF	TGTGCCAGCAGCCGCGGGCAGGGAAACACCATATATTTT
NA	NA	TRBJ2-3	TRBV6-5	CASTGLADTQYF	TGTGCCAGCACCGGGCTGGCAGATACGCAGTATTTT
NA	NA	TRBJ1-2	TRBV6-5	CASRNPSNYGYTF	TGTGCCAGCAGAAACCCTTCTAACTATGGCTACACCTTC
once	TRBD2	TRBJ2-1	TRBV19	CASSLQKTPTSGKYNEQFF	TGTGCCAGTAGTCTTCAGAAGACGCCTACTAGCGGCAAATACAATGAGCAGTTCTTC
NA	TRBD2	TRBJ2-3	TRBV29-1	CSVGSGLADSTDTQYF	TGCAGCGTGGGCTCGGGACTAGCGGATAGCACAGATACGCAGTATTTT
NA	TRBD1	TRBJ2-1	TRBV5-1	CASSLGDRGTHEQFF	TGCGCCAGCAGCTTAGGGGACAGGGGGACCCATGAGCAGTTCTTC
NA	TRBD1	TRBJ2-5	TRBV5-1	CASSLNRGLSETQYF	TGCGCCAGCAGCTTGAACAGGGGGCTTTCGGAGACCCAGTACTTC
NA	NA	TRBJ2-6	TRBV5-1	CASSSDREGSGANVLTF	TGCGCCAGCAGCTCGGACAGGGAGGGGTCTGGGGCCAACGTCCTGACTTTC
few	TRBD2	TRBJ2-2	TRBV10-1	CASSESGRTGELFF	TGCGCCAGCAGTGAGAGCGGGAGGACCGGGGAGCTGTTTTTT
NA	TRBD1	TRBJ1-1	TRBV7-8	CASSFSRDREAFF	TGTGCCAGCAGCTTCTCCCGGGACAGAGAAGCTTTCTTT
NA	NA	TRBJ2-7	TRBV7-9	CASSLDKLTYEQYF	TGTGCCAGCAGCTTGGACAAATTAACCTACGAGCAGTACTTC
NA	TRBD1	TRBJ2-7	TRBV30	CAWSHSSGGSYEQYF	TGTGCCTGGAGCCATAGTTCAGGGGGCTCCTACGAGCAGTACTTC
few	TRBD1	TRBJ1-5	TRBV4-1	CASSIGQGGNQPQHF	TGCGCCAGCAGTATTGGACAGGGTGGCAATCAGCCCCAGCATTTT
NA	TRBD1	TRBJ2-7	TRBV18	CASSLDPQGLYEQYF	TGTGCCAGCTCACTGGACCCACAGGGGCTCTACGAGCAGTACTTC
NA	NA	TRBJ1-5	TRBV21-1	CASSRPRAASNQPQHF	TGTGCCAGCAGCAGACCTCGGGCAGCTAGCAATCAGCCCCAGCATTTT
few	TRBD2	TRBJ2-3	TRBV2	CASRMGLAGADTQYF	TGTGCCAGCAGGATGGGGCTAGCGGGAGCGGATACGCAGTATTTT
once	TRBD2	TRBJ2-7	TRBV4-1	CASSQLRTRSVREQYF	TGCGCCAGCAGCCAACTTCGGACTAGGTCCGTCAGGGAGCAGTACTTC
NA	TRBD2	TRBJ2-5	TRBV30	CAWNTAGGPWETQYF	TGTGCCTGGAACACAGCGGGAGGGCCGTGGGAGACCCAGTACTTC